These T cell receptor beta chains were read from a single sample in a study of metastatic and nonmetastatic thyroid tumors. TCRdb re-called clones from the PCR reads using MiXCR. Counted here are tens of thousands of clones, roughly 36% occurring once; the ten biggest clones make up 22%. The sequenced sample consisted of blood. These receptors were collected from a male donor with papillary thyroid cancer or a benign thyroid nodule (not recorded which). Some clones in this sample may be carry-over from other donors' samples. Each CDR3 is given with its conserved first and last residue.

v_call: TRBV6-5; j_call: TRBJ2-5; cdr3_aa: CASSYSSQQETQYF
v_call: TRBV7-8; j_call: TRBJ2-2; cdr3_aa: CASSPENTGELFF
v_call: TRBV3-1; j_call: TRBJ1-3; cdr3_aa: CASAGSLGNTIYF
v_call: TRBV24-1; j_call: TRBJ2-7; cdr3_aa: CATSDAQAYEQYF
v_call: TRBV7-8; j_call: TRBJ1-2; cdr3_aa: CASSQRMGCQGLNYGYTF
v_call: TRBV13; j_call: TRBJ2-3; cdr3_aa: CASSPRTSTTDTQYF
v_call: TRBV7-8; j_call: TRBJ2-3; cdr3_aa: CASSPGVDTQYF
v_call: TRBV19; j_call: TRBJ2-1; cdr3_aa: CASTTGTSGWDEQFF
v_call: TRBV5-1; j_call: TRBJ1-1; cdr3_aa: CASSLGDRGDSTEAFF
v_call: TRBV4-1; j_call: TRBJ1-2; cdr3_aa: CASSQEGQNYGYTF
v_call: TRBV11-2; j_call: TRBJ2-7; cdr3_aa: CASSYGTGYEQYF
v_call: TRBV20-1; j_call: TRBJ1-1; cdr3_aa: CSAEQGMNTEAFF
v_call: TRBV6-1; j_call: TRBJ2-7; cdr3_aa: CASSETSGGVYEQYF
v_call: TRBV9; j_call: TRBJ2-2; cdr3_aa: CASSAGAGELFF
v_call: TRBV5-1; j_call: TRBJ2-1; cdr3_aa: CASSIAGWDNEQFF
v_call: TRBV30; j_call: TRBJ1-2; cdr3_aa: CAWRDPGGAVYGYTF